This T cell receptor (beta chain) came from a study of cytomegalovirus exposure and HLA in healthy donors. Vbeta (60) and Jbeta (13) primers were used in the PCR. Some clones are missing from TCRdb's copy, which holds only in-frame ones; the method was immunoSEQ multiplex PCR. The sample records under 200,000 clones, 12% being singletons. This clone was counted only a few times. The antigen remains unidentified. Study observations and caveats: Later analysis identified a missense DCLRE1C variant that was linked to TCR beta V- and J-gene trimming.

The ends lost 8 bases at V and 0 bases at J; junction bases unmatched: 9. CDR1 and CDR2 (germline): SQVTM, ANQGSEA. CDR3 length: 15 residues. The source of this sequence is a middle-aged man in good health and CMV-seropositive. The sequenced material came from PBMCs. The chain is built from TRBV29-1 and TRBJ2-3; 9 nucleotides agree with TRBD2. The CDR3 DNA is TGCAGCACTCGGGCTAGCGGGGTGAGCACAGATACGCAGTATTTT. Its translation is CSTRASGVSTDTQYF.